The clone carrying this T cell receptor beta chain came up many times. Its antigen remains unidentified. The germline gene is not matched at one end of the junction; a read error may be the cause. A template switching step contributed a universal primer site, while unique molecular identifiers were present in the cDNA. Via MiXCR, TCRdb re-called the 5' RACE reads, giving one row per CDR3 protein. Among fewer than 650,000 distinct CDR3 sequences listed, 7.1% were seen once. This sample was taken from a study of identical twins. Study outcomes and limitations: Fewer insertions were carried by abundant cord blood beta clonotypes, but none was seen in memory repertoires.

CDR3 length equals 15 residues. CDR1 is SGHTA and CDR2 is FQGNSA in the germline V gene. These data also formed part of another study, on yellow fever vaccine responses in identical twins.

J is TRBJ1-1 and V is TRBV7-2; a possible D gene is TRBD1 (5 bases). This TCR was sampled from a woman under 30 in good health. Sequencing was carried out using PBMCs. The CDR3 region has the DNA TGTGCCAGCAGCTTCGCGGGGGGACTGAACACTGAAGTTTTCTTT. Residues: CASSFAGGLNTEVFF.